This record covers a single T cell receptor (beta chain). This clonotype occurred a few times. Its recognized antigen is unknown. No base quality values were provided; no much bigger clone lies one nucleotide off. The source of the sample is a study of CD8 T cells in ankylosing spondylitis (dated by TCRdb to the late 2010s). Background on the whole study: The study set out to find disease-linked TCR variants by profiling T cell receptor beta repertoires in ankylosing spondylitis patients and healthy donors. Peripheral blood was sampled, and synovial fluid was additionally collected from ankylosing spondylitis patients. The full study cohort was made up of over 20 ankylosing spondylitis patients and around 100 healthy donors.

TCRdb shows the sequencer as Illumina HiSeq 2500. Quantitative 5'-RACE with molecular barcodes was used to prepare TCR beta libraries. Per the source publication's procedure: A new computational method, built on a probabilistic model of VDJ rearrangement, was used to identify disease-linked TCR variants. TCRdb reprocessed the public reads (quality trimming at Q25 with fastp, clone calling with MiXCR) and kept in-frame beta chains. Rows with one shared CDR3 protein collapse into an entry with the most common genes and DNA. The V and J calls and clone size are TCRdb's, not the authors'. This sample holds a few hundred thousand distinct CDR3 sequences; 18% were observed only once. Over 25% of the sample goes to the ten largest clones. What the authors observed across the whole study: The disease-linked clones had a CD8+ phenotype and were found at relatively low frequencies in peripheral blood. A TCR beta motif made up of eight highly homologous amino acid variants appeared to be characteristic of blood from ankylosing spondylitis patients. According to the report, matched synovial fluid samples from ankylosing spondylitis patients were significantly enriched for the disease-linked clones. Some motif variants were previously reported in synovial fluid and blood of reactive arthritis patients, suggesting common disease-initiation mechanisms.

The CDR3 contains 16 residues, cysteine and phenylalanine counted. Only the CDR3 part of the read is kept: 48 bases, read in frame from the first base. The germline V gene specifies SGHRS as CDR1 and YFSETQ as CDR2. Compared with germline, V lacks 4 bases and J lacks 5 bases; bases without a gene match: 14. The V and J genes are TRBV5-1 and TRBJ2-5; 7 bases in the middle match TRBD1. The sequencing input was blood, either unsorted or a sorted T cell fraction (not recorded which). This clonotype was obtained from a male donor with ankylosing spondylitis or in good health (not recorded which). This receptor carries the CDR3 CASSLRQGVAQETQYF. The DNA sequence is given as TGCGCCAGCAGCCTAAGACAGGGTGTAGCGCAGGAGACCCAGTACTTC. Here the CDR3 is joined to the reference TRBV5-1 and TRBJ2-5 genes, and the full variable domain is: KAGVTQTPRYLIKTRGQQVTLSCSPISGHRSVSWYQQTPGQGLQFLFEYFSETQRNKGNFPGRFSGRQFSNSRSEMNVSTLELGDSALYLCASSLRQGVAQETQYFGPGTRLLVL.